This record covers a single TCR beta chain. Its antigen is not identified. This sample stems from a study of OX40 agonist ivuxolimab in advanced cancers. Study-wide results and caveats: Normalized expansion of T-cell clones was also low for some nonresponders. The CD4+ and CD8+ T cells in the blood had expanded clonally by week 6 at 0.1 to 3.0 mg/kg. Expanded clones were, on average, more numerous among CD8+ T cells than CD4+.

Patients who had autoimmune disease history or got systemic immunosuppression were left out. Libraries were prepared by immunoSEQ multiplex PCR; TCRdb keeps only in-frame clonotypes and omits some of them. The sample gives tens of thousands of clones, about 86% of which show up once; roughly 1.7% is in the top ten. Germline CDR1 and CDR2: SGHDN and FVKESK. The CDR3 extends over 17 amino acids. V dropped 3 bases and J dropped 6; count of bases not matched to a gene: 17. This TCR was sampled from an adult with an advanced solid tumor such as melanoma, head and neck, liver or kidney cancer. This chain links TRBV14 with TRBJ2-7, with TRBD2 matching over 7 bases. Sequenced material: CD4+ or CD8+ T cells sorted from blood, taken in a trial of the OX40 agonist ivuxolimab. CDR3 sequence: CASSHRYGLVPILEQYF. The CDR3 DNA sequence: TGTGCCAGCAGCCACCGATACGGACTAGTACCCATCCTCGAGCAGTACTTC.